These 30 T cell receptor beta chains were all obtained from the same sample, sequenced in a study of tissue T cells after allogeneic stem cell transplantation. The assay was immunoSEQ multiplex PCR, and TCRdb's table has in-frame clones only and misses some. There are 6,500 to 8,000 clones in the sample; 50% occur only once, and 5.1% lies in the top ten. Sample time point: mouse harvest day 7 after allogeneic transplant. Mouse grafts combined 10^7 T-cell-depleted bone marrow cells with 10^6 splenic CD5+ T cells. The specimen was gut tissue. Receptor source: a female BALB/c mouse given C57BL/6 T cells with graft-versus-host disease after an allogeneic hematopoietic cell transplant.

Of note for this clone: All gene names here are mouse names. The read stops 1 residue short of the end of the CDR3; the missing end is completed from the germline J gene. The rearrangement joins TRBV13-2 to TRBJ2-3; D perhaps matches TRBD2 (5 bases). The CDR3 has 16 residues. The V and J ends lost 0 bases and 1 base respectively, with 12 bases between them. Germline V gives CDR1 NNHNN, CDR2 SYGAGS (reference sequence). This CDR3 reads CASGDVWATGAETLYF. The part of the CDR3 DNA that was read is TGTGCCAGCGGTGATGTCTGGGCGACGGGTGCAGAAACGCTGTAT.

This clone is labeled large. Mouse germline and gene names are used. This CDR3 is CASSFAGEGTEVFF. The sequenced part of the CDR3 DNA is TGTGCTAGCAGTTTTGCAGGGGAGGGGACAGAAGTCTTC. The chain joins TRBV29 to TRBJ1-1; TRBD1 is a possible D gene (6 bases). The sequenced fragment ends 1 residue before the CDR3 boundary, so the rest is inferred from the germline J gene. V was trimmed by 3 bases and J by 5 bases, leaving 13 bases between them. The CDR3 totals 14 residues. The V gene's germline CDR1 is MSHET and CDR2 SYDVDS. Filled out from reference TRBV29 and TRBJ1-1, the complete variable domain reads DMKVTQMPRYLIKRMGENVLLECGQDMSHETMYWYRQDPGLGLQLIYISYDVDSNSEGDIPKGYRVSRKKREHFSLILDSAKTNQTSVYFCASSFAGEGTEVFFGKGTRLTVV.

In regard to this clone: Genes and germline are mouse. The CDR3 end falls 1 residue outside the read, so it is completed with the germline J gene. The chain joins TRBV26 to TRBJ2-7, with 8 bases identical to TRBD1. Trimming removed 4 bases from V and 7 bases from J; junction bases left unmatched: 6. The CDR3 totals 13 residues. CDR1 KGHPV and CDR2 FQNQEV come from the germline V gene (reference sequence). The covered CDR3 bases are TGTGCCAGCAGTCGAGACAGGGGAGGGGAACAGTAC. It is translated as CASSRDRGGEQY. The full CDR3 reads CASSRDRGGEQYF.

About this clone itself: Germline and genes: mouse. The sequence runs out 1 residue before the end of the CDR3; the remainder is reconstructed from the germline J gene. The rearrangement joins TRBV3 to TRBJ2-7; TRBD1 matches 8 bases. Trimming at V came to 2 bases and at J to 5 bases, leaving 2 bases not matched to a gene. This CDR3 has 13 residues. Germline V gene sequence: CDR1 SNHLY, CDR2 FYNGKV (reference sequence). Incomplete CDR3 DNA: TGTGCCAGCAGCTTAAGCAGGGGGCATGAACAGTAC. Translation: CASSLSRGHEQY. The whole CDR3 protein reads CASSLSRGHEQYF.

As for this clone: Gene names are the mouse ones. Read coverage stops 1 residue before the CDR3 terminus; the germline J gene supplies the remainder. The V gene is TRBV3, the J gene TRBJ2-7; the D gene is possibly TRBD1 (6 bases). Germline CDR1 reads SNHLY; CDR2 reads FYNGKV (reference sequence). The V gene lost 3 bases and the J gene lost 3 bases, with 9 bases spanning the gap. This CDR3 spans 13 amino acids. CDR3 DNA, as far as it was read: TGTGCCAGCAGCTTGCGGACAGACTATGAACAGTAC. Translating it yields CASSLRTDYEQY. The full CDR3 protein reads CASSLRTDYEQYF.

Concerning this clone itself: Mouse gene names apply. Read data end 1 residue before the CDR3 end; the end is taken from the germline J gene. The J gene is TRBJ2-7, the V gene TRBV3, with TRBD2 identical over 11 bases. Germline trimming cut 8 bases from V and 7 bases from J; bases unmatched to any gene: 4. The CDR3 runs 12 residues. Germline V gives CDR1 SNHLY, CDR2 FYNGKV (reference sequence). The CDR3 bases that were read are TGTGCCAGCCAACTGGGGGGGCGAGAACAGTAC. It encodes CASQLGGREQY. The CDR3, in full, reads CASQLGGREQYF.

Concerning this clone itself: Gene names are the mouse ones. CDR3 DNA, as far as it was read: TGTGCCAGCAGTGATTGGACAGGGAACTCCGACTACACC. Amino acid sequence: CASSDWTGNSDYT. The complete CDR3 protein is CASSDWTGNSDYTF. The chain joins TRBV13-1 to TRBJ1-2; 8 bases are shared with TRBD1. The read ends 1 residue early relative to the CDR3; the germline J gene fills the gap. V was pared by 1 base and J by 2 bases, with 1 base of the junction left unmatched. The CDR3 is 14 residues long. Per the germline V gene, CDR1 is NSHNY and CDR2 is SYGAGN.

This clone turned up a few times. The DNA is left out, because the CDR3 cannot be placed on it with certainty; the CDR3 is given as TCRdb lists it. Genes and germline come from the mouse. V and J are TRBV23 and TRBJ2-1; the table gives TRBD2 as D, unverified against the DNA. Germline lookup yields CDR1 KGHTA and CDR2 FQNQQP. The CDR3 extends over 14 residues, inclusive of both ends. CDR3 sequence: CSSSLWGGGAEQFF.

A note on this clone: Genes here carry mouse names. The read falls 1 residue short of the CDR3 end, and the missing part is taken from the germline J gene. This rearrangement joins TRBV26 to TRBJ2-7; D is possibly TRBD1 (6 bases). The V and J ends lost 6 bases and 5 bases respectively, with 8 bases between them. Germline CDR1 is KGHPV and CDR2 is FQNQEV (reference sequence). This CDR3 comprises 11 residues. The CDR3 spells CASRYRDEQYF. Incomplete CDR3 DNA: TGTGCCAGCAGATACAGGGATGAACAGTAC. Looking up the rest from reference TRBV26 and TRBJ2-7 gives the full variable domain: NSKVIQTPRYLVKGQGQKAKMRCIPEKGHPVVFWYQQNKNNEFKFLINFQNQEVLQQIDMTEKRFSAECPSNSPCSLEIQSSEAGDSALYLCASRYRDEQYFGPGTRLTVL.

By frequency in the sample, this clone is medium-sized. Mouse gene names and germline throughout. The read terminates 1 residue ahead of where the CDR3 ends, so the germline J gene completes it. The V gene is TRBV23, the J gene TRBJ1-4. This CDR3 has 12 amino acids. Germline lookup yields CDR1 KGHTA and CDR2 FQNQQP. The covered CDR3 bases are TGCTCCAGCAGTCAATCGGGGGGGTCTTTATTT. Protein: CSSSQSGGSLF. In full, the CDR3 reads CSSSQSGGSLFF.

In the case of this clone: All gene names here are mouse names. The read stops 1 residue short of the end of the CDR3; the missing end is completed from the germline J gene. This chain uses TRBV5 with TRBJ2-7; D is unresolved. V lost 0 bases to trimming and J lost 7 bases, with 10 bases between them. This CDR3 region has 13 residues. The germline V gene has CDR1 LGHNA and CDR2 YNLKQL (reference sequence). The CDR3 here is CASSQEWEGEQYF. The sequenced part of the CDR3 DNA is TGTGCCAGCAGCCAAGAGTGGGAAGGGGAACAGTAC.

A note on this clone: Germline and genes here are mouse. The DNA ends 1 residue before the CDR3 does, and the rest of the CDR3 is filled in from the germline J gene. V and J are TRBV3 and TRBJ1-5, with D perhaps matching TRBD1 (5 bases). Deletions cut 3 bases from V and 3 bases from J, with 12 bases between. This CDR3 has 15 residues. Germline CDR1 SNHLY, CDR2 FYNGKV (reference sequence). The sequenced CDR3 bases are TGTGCCAGCAGCTTCAGGGAGAGGAGCAACCAGGCTCCGCTT. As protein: CASSFRERSNQAPL. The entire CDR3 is CASSFRERSNQAPLF.

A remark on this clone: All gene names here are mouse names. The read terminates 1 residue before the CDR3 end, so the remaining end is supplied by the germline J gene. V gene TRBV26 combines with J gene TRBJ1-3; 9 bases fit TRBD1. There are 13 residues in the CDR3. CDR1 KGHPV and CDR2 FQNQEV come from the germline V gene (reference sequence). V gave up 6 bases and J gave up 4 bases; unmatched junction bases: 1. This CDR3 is CASRTGGGNTLYF. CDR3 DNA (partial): TGTGCCAGCAGGACAGGGGGGGGAAATACGCTCTAT.

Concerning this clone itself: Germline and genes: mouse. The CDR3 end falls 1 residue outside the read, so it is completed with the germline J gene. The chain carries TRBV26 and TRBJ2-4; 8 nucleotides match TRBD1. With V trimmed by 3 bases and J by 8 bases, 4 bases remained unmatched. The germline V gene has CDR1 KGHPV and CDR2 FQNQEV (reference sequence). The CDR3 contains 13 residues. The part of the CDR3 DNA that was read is TGTGCCAGCAGTCTCCAGGGGGCGGGCACCTTGTAC. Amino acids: CASSLQGAGTLY. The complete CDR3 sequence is CASSLQGAGTLYF.

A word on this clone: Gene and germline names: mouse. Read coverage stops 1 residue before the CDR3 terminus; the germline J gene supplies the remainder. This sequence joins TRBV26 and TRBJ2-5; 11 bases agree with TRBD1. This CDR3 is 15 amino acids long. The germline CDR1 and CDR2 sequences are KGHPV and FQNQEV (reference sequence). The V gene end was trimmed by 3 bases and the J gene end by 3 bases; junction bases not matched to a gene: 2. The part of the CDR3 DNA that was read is TGTGCCAGCAGTCTCGGGACAGGGGGACAAGACACCCAGTAC. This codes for CASSLGTGGQDTQY. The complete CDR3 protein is CASSLGTGGQDTQYF.

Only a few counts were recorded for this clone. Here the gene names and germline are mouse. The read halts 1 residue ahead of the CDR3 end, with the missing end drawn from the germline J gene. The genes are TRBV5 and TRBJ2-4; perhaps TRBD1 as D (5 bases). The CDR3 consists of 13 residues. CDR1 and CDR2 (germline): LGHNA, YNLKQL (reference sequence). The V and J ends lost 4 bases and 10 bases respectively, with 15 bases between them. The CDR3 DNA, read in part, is TGTGCCAGCAGCCCCCGGACAATATCTTCCTTGTAC. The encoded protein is CASSPRTISSLY. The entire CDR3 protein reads CASSPRTISSLYF.

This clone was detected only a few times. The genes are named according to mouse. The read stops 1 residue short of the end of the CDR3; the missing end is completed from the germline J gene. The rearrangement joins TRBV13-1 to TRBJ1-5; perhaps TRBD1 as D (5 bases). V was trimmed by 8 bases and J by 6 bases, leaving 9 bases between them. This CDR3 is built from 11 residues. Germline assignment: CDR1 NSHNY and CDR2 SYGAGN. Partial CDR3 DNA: TGTGCCAGGGGGCGGGGCCAGGCTCCGCTT. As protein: CARGRGQAPL. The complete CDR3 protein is CARGRGQAPLF.

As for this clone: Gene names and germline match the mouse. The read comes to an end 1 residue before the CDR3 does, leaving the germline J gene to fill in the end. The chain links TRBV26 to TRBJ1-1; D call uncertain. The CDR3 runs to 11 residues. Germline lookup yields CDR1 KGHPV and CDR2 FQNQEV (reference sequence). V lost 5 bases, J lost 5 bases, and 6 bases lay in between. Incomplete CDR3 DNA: TGTGCCAGCAGTTTGACAACAGAAGTCTTC. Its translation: CASSLTTEVF. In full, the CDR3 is CASSLTTEVFF. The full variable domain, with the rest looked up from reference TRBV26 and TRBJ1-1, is NSKVIQTPRYLVKGQGQKAKMRCIPEKGHPVVFWYQQNKNNEFKFLINFQNQEVLQQIDMTEKRFSAECPSNSPCSLEIQSSEAGDSALYLCASSLTTEVFFGKGTRLTVV.

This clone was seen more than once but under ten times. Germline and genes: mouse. This chain's CDR3 is CTCSAELGPSAETLYF. Incomplete CDR3 DNA: TGCACCTGCAGTGCAGAGCTGGGGCCTAGTGCAGAAACGCTGTAT. V gene TRBV1 combines with J gene TRBJ2-3, with TRBD2 as a possible D gene (6 bases). The read stops 1 residue short of the end of the CDR3; the missing end is completed from the germline J gene. The CDR3 consists of 16 residues. Germline V gene lookup returns CDR1 NSQYPW and CDR2 LRSPGD (reference sequence). Trimming pared 0 bases from V and 0 bases from J, leaving 10 bases between. Full variable domain (missing parts from reference TRBV1 and TRBJ2-3): VTLLEQNPRWRLVPRGQAVNLRCILKNSQYPWMSWYQQDLQKQLQWLFTLRSPGDKEVKSLPGADYLATRVTDTELRLQVANMSQGRTLYCTCSAELGPSAETLYFGSGTRLTVL.

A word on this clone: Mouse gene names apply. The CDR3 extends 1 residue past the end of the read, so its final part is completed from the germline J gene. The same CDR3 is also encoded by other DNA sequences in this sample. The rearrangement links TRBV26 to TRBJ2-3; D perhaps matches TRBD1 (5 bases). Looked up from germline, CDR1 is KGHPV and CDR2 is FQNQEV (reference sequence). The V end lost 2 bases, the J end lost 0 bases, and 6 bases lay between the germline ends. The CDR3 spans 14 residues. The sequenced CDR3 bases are TGTGCCAGCAGTCTGGACAGTAGTGCAGAAACGCTGTAT. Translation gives CASSLDSSAETLY. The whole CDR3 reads CASSLDSSAETLYF.

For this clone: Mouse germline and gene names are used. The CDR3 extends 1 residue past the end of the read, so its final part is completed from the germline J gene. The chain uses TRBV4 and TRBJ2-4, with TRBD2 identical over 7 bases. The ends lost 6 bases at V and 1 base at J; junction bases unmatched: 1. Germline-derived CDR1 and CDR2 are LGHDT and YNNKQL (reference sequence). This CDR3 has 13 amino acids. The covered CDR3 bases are TGTGCCAGCAGTGGACTGGGTCAAAACACCTTGTAC. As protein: CASSGLGQNTLY. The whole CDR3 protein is CASSGLGQNTLYF.

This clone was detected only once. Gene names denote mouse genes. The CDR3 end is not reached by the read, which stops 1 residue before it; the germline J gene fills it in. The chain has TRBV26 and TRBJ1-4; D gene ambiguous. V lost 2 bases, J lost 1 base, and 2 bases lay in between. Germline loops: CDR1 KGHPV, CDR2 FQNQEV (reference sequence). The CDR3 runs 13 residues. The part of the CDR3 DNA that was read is TGTGCCAGCAGTCTGAATTCCAACGAAAGATTATTT. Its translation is CASSLNSNERLF. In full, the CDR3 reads CASSLNSNERLFF.

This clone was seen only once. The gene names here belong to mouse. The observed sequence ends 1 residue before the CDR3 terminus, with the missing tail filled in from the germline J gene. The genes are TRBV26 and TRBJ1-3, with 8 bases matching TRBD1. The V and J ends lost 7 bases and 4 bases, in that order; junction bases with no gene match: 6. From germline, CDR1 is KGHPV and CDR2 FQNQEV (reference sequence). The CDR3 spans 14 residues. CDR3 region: CASTKTGAGNTLYF. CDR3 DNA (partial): TGTGCCAGCACCAAGACAGGGGCCGGAAATACGCTCTAT. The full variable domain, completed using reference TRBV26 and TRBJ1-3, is NSKVIQTPRYLVKGQGQKAKMRCIPEKGHPVVFWYQQNKNNEFKFLINFQNQEVLQQIDMTEKRFSAECPSNSPCSLEIQSSEAGDSALYLCASTKTGAGNTLYFGEGSRLIVV.

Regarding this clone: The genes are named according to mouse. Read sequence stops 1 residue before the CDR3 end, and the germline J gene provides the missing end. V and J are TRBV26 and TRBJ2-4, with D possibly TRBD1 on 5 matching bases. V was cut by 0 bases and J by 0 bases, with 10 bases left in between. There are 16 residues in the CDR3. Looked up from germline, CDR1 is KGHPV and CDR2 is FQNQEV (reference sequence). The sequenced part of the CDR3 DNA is TGTGCCAGCAGTCTGTCCGCAGGGAGGAGTCAAAACACCTTGTAC. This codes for CASSLSAGRSQNTLY. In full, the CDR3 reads CASSLSAGRSQNTLYF.

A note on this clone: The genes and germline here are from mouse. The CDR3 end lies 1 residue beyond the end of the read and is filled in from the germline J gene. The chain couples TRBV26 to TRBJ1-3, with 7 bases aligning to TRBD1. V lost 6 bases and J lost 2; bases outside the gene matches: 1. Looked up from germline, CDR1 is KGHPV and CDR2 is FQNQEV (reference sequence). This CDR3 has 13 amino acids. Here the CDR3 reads CASRQGPGNTLYF. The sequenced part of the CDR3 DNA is TGTGCCAGCAGACAGGGGCCTGGAAATACGCTCTAT.

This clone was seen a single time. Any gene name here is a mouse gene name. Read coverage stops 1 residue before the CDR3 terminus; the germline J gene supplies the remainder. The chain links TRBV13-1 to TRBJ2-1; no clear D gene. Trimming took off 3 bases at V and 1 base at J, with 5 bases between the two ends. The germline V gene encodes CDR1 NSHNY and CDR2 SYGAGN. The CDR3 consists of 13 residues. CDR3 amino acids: CASSARNYAEQFF. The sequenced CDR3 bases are TGTGCCAGCAGTGCTAGAAACTATGCTGAGCAGTTC.

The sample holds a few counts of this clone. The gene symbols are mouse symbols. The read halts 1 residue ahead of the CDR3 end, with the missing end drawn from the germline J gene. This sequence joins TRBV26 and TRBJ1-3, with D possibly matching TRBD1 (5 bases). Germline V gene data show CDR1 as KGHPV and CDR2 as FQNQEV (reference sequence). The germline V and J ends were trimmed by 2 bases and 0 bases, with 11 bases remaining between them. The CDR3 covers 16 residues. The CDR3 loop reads CASSLGTVNSGNTLYF. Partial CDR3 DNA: TGTGCCAGCAGTCTGGGGACCGTCAATTCTGGAAATACGCTCTAT. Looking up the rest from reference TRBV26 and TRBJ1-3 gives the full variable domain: NSKVIQTPRYLVKGQGQKAKMRCIPEKGHPVVFWYQQNKNNEFKFLINFQNQEVLQQIDMTEKRFSAECPSNSPCSLEIQSSEAGDSALYLCASSLGTVNSGNTLYFGEGSRLIVV.

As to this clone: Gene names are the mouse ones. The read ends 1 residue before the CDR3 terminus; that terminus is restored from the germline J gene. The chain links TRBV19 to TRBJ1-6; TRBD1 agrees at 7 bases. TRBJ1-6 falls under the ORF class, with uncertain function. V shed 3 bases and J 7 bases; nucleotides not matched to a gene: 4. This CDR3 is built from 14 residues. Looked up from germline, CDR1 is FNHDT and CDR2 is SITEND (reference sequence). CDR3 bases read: TGTGCCAGCAGTACGACAGGGAGCAATTCGCCCCTCTAC. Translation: CASSTTGSNSPLY. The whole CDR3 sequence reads CASSTTGSNSPLYF.

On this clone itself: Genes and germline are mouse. CDR3 amino acids: CASSLGASQNTLYF. CDR3 DNA (partial): TGTGCCAGCAGCTTGGGAGCTAGTCAAAACACCTTGTAC. This sequence joins TRBV3 and TRBJ2-4; D uncertain. The read terminates 1 residue before the CDR3 end, so the remaining end is supplied by the germline J gene. V was shortened by 3 bases and J by 0 bases, with 7 bases between the two germline ends. Germline lookup yields CDR1 SNHLY and CDR2 FYNGKV (reference sequence). The length of the CDR3 is 14 residues.

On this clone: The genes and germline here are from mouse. The covered CDR3 bases are TGTGCCAGCAGCCAAGGGACTGGGGGCTATGCTGAGCAGTTC. This gives the protein CASSQGTGGYAEQF. The entire CDR3 is CASSQGTGGYAEQFF. The V call is TRBV5, the J call TRBJ2-1, with 10 bases matching TRBD2. The read finishes 1 residue shy of the CDR3 end, and the germline J gene is used to complete it. Germline values: CDR1 LGHNA, CDR2 YNLKQL (reference sequence). This CDR3 is 15 amino acids long. V lost 1 base, J lost 3 bases, and 0 bases stayed unmatched.